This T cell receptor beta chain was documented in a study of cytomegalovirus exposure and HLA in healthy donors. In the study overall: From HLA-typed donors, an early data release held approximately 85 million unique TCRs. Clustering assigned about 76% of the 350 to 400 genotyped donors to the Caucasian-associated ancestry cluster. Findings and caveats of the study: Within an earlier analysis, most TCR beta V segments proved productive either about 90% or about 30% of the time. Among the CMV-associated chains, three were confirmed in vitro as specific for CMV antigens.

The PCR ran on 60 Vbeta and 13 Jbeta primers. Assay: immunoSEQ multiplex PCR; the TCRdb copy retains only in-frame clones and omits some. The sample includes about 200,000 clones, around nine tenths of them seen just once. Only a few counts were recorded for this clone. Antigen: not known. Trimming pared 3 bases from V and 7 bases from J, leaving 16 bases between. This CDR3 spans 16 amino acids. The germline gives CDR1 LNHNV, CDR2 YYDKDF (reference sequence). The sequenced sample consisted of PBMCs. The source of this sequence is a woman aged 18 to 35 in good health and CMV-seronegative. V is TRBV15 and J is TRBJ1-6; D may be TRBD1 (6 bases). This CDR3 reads CATSSTERGGNSPLHF. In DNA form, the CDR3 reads TGTGCCACCAGCAGCACGGAGAGGGGGGGAAATTCACCCCTCCACTTT.